The 11 T cell receptor beta chains presented below share a single source sample, sequenced in a study of identical twins. TCRdb used MiXCR to reprocess the 5' RACE reads, holding one entry per CDR3 protein. The data hold about 570,000 distinct CDR3 sequences, with 9.5% to 10% observed a single time. The same data also went into a second study, on yellow fever vaccine responses in identical twins.

Specimen: PBMCs. The receptors come from a woman between 18 and 29 years old in good health.

The V and J genes are TRBV3-1 and TRBJ1-1; the D is unclear. Per germline, CDR1 LGHDT and CDR2 YNNKEL (reference sequence). The CDR3 is 17 residues long. Trimming stripped 7 bases from V and 0 bases from J, with 21 bases between. The CDR3 protein is CASTQQVPCTMNTEAFF. The CDR3 DNA follows: TGTGCCAGCACCCAGCAGGTCCCGTGCACCATGAACACTGAAGCTTTCTTT.

This clonotype was seen a few times. The V gene is TRBV12-3 or TRBV12-4, the J gene TRBJ2-3, with TRBD1 matching 8 bases. The V gene end was trimmed by 7 bases and the J gene end by 0 bases; junction bases not matched to a gene: 3. The CDR3 spans 14 residues. The CDR3, as DNA: TGTGCCAGCATTCACAGGGGGAGCACAGATACGCAGTATTTT. Translation: CASIHRGSTDTQYF.

In this sample, this clonotype turned up many times. The rearrangement uses TRBV12-3 or TRBV12-4 and TRBJ2-1, with TRBD2 identical over 11 bases. V lost 5 bases to trimming and J lost 4 bases; unmatched junction nucleotides: 7. This CDR3 contains 16 residues. CDR3 region: CASSAGLAGIYNEQFF. The CDR3 DNA follows: TGTGCCAGCAGTGCTGGACTAGCGGGCATATACAATGAGCAGTTCTTC.

The table lists this clonotype with a few counts. J is TRBJ2-1 and V is TRBV29-1; 14 nucleotides match TRBD2. With V trimmed by 5 bases and J by 4 bases, 10 bases remained unmatched. The CDR3 extends over 17 amino acids. CDR1 is SQVTM, CDR2 ANQGSEA, per germline. This CDR3 is CSVYYGTSGGSYNEQFF. In nucleotides, the CDR3 is TGCAGCGTTTATTACGGGACTAGCGGGGGATCTTACAATGAGCAGTTCTTC.

This clonotype showed up many times. The V and J genes are TRBV12-3 or TRBV12-4 and TRBJ1-1; possible D gene TRBD1, 6 bases. This CDR3 contains 14 residues. Deletions cut 5 bases from V and 3 bases from J, with 13 bases between. CDR3 in amino acids: CASSPPTGYTEAFF. DNA of the CDR3: TGTGCCAGCAGTCCTCCGACAGGATACACTGAAGCTTTCTTT.

This clonotype was seen many times. The chain is built from TRBV11-2 and TRBJ2-7; 11 nucleotides line up with TRBD2. Losses at the gene ends were 2 bases for V and 2 bases for J; bases not matched to a gene: 11. CDR3 length equals 18 residues. The germline V gene has CDR1 SGHAT and CDR2 FQNNGV. Here the CDR3 DNA reads TGTGCCAGCAGCTTAATTTCGAGGACTAGCGGGCGGGCCTACGAGCAGTACTTC. It encodes CASSLISRTSGRAYEQYF. The full variable domain, in which reference TRBV11-2 and TRBJ2-7 provide the parts outside the CDR3, is EAGVAQSPRYKIIEKRQSVAFWCNPISGHATLYWYQQILGQGPKLLIQFQNNGVVDDSQLPKDRFSAERLKGVDSTLKIQPAKLEDSAVYLCASSLISRTSGRAYEQYFGPGTRLTVT.

The sample holds many counts of this clonotype. The chain carries TRBV11-1 and TRBJ2-1, with 10 bases aligning to TRBD2. Germline lookup yields CDR1 SGHAT and CDR2 FQDESV (reference sequence). The CDR3 runs to 18 residues. Losses at the gene ends were 5 bases for V and 9 bases for J; bases not matched to a gene: 19. CDR3 residues: CASSPLAGAQSPRFEQFF. The DNA of the CDR3 is TGTGCCAGCAGCCCCCTAGCGGGAGCGCAAAGTCCCCGTTTTGAGCAGTTCTTC.

The chain employs TRBV15 and TRBJ1-5; D is unclear. Trimming left V 0 bases short and J 3 bases short, with 12 bases between. This CDR3 contains 16 residues. Germline V lookup: CDR1 LNHNV, CDR2 YYDKDF (reference sequence). The CDR3 sequence: CATSRDLGESNQPQHF. CDR3 DNA: TGTGCCACCAGCAGAGATCTAGGAGAGTCCAATCAGCCCCAGCATTTT.

The J gene is TRBJ2-7, the V gene TRBV28; 7 bases are a match to TRBD1. J gave up 3 bases and V 5 bases, and 13 bases lay outside the gene matches. The CDR3 spans 16 residues. Germline CDR1 is MDHEN and CDR2 is SYDVKM. The CDR3 DNA is TGTGCCAGCAGTCAACAAGGGGGCCCCCGGCGCTACGAGCAGTACTTC. Protein sequence: CASSQQGGPRRYEQYF.

The gene calls are TRBV2 and TRBJ2-2; a possible D gene is TRBD1 (5 bases). Deletions cut 6 bases from V and 5 bases from J, with 10 bases between. This CDR3 is built from 13 residues. Per germline, CDR1 SNHLY and CDR2 FYNNEI. The chain's CDR3 is CASRNTGTGELFF. In nucleotides, the CDR3 is TGTGCCAGCAGGAACACAGGAACCGGGGAGCTGTTTTTT.

The J gene is TRBJ2-1, the V gene TRBV19, with D tentatively TRBD1 (5 bases). Germline V lookup: CDR1 LNHDA, CDR2 SQIVND (reference sequence). The CDR3 runs 13 residues. V dropped 2 bases and J dropped 5 bases, with 7 bases sitting between them. The CDR3 DNA reads as TGTGCCAGTAGTATACTGACAGACAATGAGCAGTTCTTC. Protein: CASSILTDNEQFF.